The entry that follows covers one T cell receptor beta chain sequence. It lacks a known antigen. The record has no base qualities; no much larger clone is one base away. Its CDR3 holds 13 amino acids, cysteine through phenylalanine. The DNA shown is the 39-base CDR3, in frame from base 1. CDR1 and CDR2 were assigned from the germline V gene (reference sequence) as SEHNR and FQNEAQ. V lost 5 bases and J lost 7 bases; the stretch between them is 14 bases long. The sample originates from a study of identical twins listed by TCRdb under 2016. For context, the study as a whole: TCR alpha and beta repertoires from monozygotic twins, unrelated adults of various ages and cord blood were deep-sequenced to test whether fetal clonotypes persist. To rule out contamination, the twin experiments were replicated at different times with different library preparation protocols. General conclusions and limits of the study: In monozygotic twins, recombination models systematically underestimated out-of-frame TCR alpha sharing, but the models matched the sharing seen between unrelated individuals. Zero-insertion analyses could be partly confounded by invariant T cells such as MAIT and iNKT, though diverse VJ usage argued against such confounding for most clonotypes. The excess sharing between twins in beta out-of-frame sequences was weaker because fewer shared sequences reduced the signal-to-noise ratio. Abundant cord blood beta clonotypes had fewer insertions, young adult naive repertoires showed a similar but weaker trend, and memory repertoires showed no such trend. Compared with coincidental sharing between unrelated individuals, out-of-frame TCR alpha sequences shared between twins showed an excess of sequences with low generation probability. Because the same donors could not be followed over many years, the conclusions depended on cross-sectional statistical analysis.

All donors were healthy Caucasians. Three pairs of female monozygotic twins, all aged roughly 18 to 29 years, were included in the twin cohort. The RNA used for TCR libraries was isolated from peripheral blood mononuclear cells. Libraries came from 5' RACE. These reads were obtained on an Illumina HiSeq 2000. A universal primer binding site was added through template switching, and the final cDNA carried a unique molecular identifier so that TCR cDNA molecules could be counted accurately. First-strand cDNA for TCR alpha and beta chains was synthesized from specific primers in the conserved constant-segment region. Each cDNA library was double barcoded, with a SMART-Mk sample barcode plus Illumina barcodes, to control for contamination. TruSeq adapter sequences, together with Illumina sample barcodes, were added in two successive PCR steps. Sequencing of the TCR alpha and beta cDNA libraries was done on the Illumina HiSeq platform using custom primers. In the authors' own workflow: MiGEC processed the raw reads to extract unique molecular identifiers, while MiXCR was used to determine the CDR3 positions. Recombination models were inferred per individual with the repgenHMM and IGoR tools using an EM algorithm. Shared clonotype analysis was performed with the tcR package in R, normalizing sharing by the product of cloneset sizes. To study raw recombination free of thymic and clonal selection effects, out-of-frame nonproductive sequences were analyzed. TCRdb trimmed public reads at Q25 via fastp, called clones via MiXCR and kept in-frame beta chains. All rows with the same CDR3 protein become a single entry with the most common DNA and genes. The V and J calls come from TCRdb's annotation, not from the publication. This sample comprises around 690,000 distinct CDR3 sequences, 21% of them detected only once. 4% to 5.5% of the sample is taken by the ten largest.

The data also belong to a second study, concerning T cells expressing NK-cell markers. Looking at the second paper: About 8 donors provided sorted CD3+CD56+NKG2C+, CD3+CD56+NKG2C- and CD3+CD56-NKG2C+ T-cell subsets, whose TCR beta-chain repertoires were profiled. Of the eight sequenced donors, seven were found to be HCMV-seropositive and one was found to be HCMV-seronegative. In several experiments an anti-gammadeltaTCR antibody was added to restrict sorting to alphabetaTCR-expressing T cells. In six donors, the dominant CD3+CD56+NKG2C+ clonotypes were among the top 10 CD8+ clonotypes and accounted for roughly 1.0-8% of CD8+ T cells. Those dominant clonotypes were again the most abundant among CD3+CD56-NKG2C+ cells in a handful of donors, at about 25-60.1%. Whether the expanded NKG2C-expressing T cell clones were specific for HCMV antigens was left unclear. All eight donors whose samples were sequenced were randomly selected healthy volunteers, three of them men and five women. HCMV-specific IgG was detected in serum with a commercial ELISA kit to determine HCMV serostatus. For about 6 donors, bulk peripheral blood T-cell repertoires were additionally sequenced from unsorted PBMC. MIGEC handled demultiplexing of the reads and grouping by UMI, while MiTCR was used to assemble and quantify clonotypes. To exclude erroneous sequences, only TCR cDNA sequences supported by at least two reads were retained. Downstream repertoire analysis used the tcR package, and clonotypes were matched across fractions by CDR3 nucleotide sequence plus V segment. VDJmatch was used to annotate antigen specificity against VDJdb, with one amino acid substitution in CDR3 permitted.

This TCR came from a woman aged 18-35 years in good health. Sequencing was done on a sample of PBMCs. Recombination joined TRBV7-9 with TRBJ1-1; the best D guess is TRBD1, with 6 bases matching. The sequenced DNA: TGTGCCAGCAGCCGTCCGGGGGCGAATGAAGCTTTCTTT. Its coded protein is CASSRPGANEAFF.